This T cell receptor (beta chain) was obtained from a study of PD-1 blockade in classical Hodgkin lymphoma. The CDR3 contains 18 residues. Germline CDR1 is SGHNT and CDR2 is YENEEA. Trimming at V came to 5 bases and at J to 4 bases, leaving 16 bases not matched to a gene. The protocol was immunoSEQ multiplex PCR, while the TCRdb copy is restricted to in-frame clones and leaves out a portion. The repertoire holds around 41,000 clones, with roughly 70% as singletons. Overall study findings and caveats: The baseline diversity of complete responders showed similarity to that of newly diagnosed patients.

Every patient experienced relapse after autologous stem cell transplantation, and brentuximab vedotin exposure varied. Points on this clone: The antigen remains unidentified.

V is TRBV11-3 and J is TRBJ2-3; 9 nucleotides align to TRBD1. This specimen was peripheral blood mononuclear cells (PBMCs), taken before the second cycle of nivolumab. The sequence came from a human donor with classical Hodgkin lymphoma. The CDR3 region is CASSQGTGRVHPPDTQYF. The CDR3, as DNA: TGTGCCAGCAGCCAAGGGACAGGGCGCGTGCACCCTCCAGATACGCAGTATTTT.